Reported below is one T cell receptor beta chain. Its antigen is currently unknown. These data belong to a study of cytomegalovirus exposure and HLA in healthy donors. Overall study results and limits: A classifier reportedly called cytomegalovirus status with high sensitivity and specificity. The study designated fewer than 200 TCR beta chains cytomegalovirus-associated.

Germline trimming cut 5 bases from V and 0 bases from J; bases unmatched to any gene: 16. Per the germline V gene, CDR1 is MRHNA and CDR2 is SNTAGT. The CDR3 loop spans 19 amino acids. The primer mix had 60 Vbeta and 13 Jbeta primers. How the authors handled the data: Later reanalysis found 80 million or so unique TCR beta chains, some 10 million of them shared. The assay was immunoSEQ multiplex PCR, and TCRdb's table has in-frame clones only and misses some. V, J and clone size derive from that table, while D and trimming were established from the DNA sequence. The data show under 200,000 clones, 62% seen once.

The TCR comes from a man between 40 and 49 years old in good health and CMV-seronegative. The sequencing input was PBMCs. The genes are TRBV6-4 and TRBJ1-2; 9 bases align to TRBD1. The CDR3 region is CASSNTGGRRGPSNYGYTF. DNA of the CDR3: TGTGCCAGCAGTAATACAGGGGGCCGGAGGGGGCCTTCTAACTATGGCTACACCTTC.